This T cell receptor (beta chain) appears in the sequencing data of a study of Ad26.COV2.S vaccination and SARS-CoV-2 variants. The CDR3 has 13 residues. CDR1 is ENHRY, CDR2 SYGVKD, per germline. Treatment denoted: 19 received Ad26.COV2.S at low or high dose, single or two shots; several received placebo; per-sample allocation not given. Samples analyzed were those drawn on day 63 after the first vaccine or placebo injection. TCRdb keeps only in-frame clones here, not all; method: immunoSEQ multiplex PCR. This table holds 400,000 to 450,000 clones, about 90% found once. Details on this clone: At one end the junction does not follow the germline gene, possibly because of a read error.

The chain links TRBV10-3 to TRBJ1-1, with 7 positions matching TRBD1. This receptor was taken from a person aged 18 to 59 who received the Ad26.COV2.S COVID-19 vaccine or a placebo. Sequencing was performed on peripheral blood, taken in a trial of Ad26.COV2.S vaccine versus placebo. CDR3 protein: CAISELRQGRVSF. The CDR3 coding sequence is TGTGCCATCAGTGAGTTAAGACAGGGACGAGTTAGCTTT.